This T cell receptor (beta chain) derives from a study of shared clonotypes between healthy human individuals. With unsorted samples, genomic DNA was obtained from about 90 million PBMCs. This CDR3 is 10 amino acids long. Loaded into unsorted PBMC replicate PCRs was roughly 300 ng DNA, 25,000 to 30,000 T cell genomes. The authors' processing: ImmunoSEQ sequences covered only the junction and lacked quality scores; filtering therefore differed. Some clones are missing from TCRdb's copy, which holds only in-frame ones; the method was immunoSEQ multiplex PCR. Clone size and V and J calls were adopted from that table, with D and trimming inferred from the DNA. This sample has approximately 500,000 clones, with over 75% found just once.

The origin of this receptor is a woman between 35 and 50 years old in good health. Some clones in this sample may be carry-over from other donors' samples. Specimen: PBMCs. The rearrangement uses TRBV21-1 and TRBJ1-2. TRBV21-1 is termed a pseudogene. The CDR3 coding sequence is TGTGCCAGCAGTAACTATGGCTACACCTTC. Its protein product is CASSNYGYTF.